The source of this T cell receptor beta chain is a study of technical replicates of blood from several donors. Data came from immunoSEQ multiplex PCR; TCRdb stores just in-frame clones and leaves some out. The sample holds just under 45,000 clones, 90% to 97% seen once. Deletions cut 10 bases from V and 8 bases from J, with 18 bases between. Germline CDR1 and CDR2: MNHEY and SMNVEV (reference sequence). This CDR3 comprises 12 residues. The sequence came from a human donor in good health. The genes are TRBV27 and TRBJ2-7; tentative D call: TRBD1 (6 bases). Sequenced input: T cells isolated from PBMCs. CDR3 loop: CATGAPGRKQYF. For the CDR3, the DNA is TGTGCCACAGGGGCCCCGGGAAGAAAGCAGTACTTC.